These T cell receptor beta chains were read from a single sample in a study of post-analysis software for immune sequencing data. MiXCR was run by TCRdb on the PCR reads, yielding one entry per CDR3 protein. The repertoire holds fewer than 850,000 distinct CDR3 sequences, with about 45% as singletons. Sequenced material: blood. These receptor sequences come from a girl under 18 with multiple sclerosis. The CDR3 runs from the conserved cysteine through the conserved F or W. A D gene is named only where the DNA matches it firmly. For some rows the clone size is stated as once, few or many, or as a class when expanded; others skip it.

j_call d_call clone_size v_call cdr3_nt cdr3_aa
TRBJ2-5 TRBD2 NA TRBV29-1 TGCAGCGTTGAGAAGCTAGCGGGAAACCAAGAGACCCAGTACTTC CSVEKLAGNQETQYF
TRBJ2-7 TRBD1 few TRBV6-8 TGTGCCAGCAGTTACGCCGATCCGGGACAGGACTCCTACGAGCAGTACTTC CASSYADPGQDSYEQYF
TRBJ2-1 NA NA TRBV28 TGTGCCAGCAGTTTATTTCCAGGGTCGAGCTCCTACAATGAGCAGTTCTTC CASSLFPGSSSYNEQFF
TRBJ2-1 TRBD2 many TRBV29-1 TGCAGCGTTACTGAGAGCGGGGGGATCTACAATGAGCAGTTCTTC CSVTESGGIYNEQFF
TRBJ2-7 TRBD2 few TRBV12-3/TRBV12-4 TGTGCCAGCAGACTCACCGGGACTAGCGGGAGATGGGGGCAGTACTTC CASRLTGTSGRWGQYF
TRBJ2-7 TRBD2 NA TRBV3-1 TGTGCCAGCACCGGGGGACTAGCTATTCACGAGCAGTACTTC CASTGGLAIHEQYF
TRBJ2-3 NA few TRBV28 TGTGCCAGCAGTTTATATGGGGGGACGGGCGTTTCAGATACGCAGTATTTT CASSLYGGTGVSDTQYF
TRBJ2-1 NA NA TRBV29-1 TGCAGCGTCTGGAAGTCCAATGAGCAGTTCTTC CSVWKSNEQFF
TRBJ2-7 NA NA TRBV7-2 TGTGCCAGCAGCTTAGCCCCAGCGGAATACGAGCAGTACTTC CASSLAPAEYEQYF
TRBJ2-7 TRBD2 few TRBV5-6 TGTGCCAGCAGCTCCTTATTAGCGGGAGAAGGCTACGAGCAGTACTTC CASSSLLAGEGYEQYF
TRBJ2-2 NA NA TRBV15 TGTGCCACCAGCAGATTCCGGGACATTGGCACCGGGGAGCTGTTTTTT CATSRFRDIGTGELFF
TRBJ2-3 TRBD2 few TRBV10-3 TGTGCCATCAGGGTAGCGGGGGACACAGATACGCGGTATTTT CAIRVAGDTDTRYF
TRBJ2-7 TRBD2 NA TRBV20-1 TGCAGTGTGGGTAGCAGCGGGAAAAACGAGCACTACTTC CSVGSSGKNEHYF
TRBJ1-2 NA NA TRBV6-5 TGTGCCAGCAGTTACGCTTCCGAGATCGGCGACCCTTATGGCTACACCTTC CASSYASEIGDPYGYTF
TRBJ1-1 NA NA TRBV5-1 TGCGCCAGCAGCGCGGCAGGGGCCCGGAACACTGAAGCTTTCTTT CASSAAGARNTEAFF
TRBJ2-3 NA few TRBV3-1 TGTGCCAGCAGCCCACCCCAGATAATCGGCACAGATACGCAGTATTTT CASSPPQIIGTDTQYF
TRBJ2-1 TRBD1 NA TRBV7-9 TGTGCCAGCAGCTTGGAGACAGGGTGGCACAATGAGCAGTTCTTC CASSLETGWHNEQFF
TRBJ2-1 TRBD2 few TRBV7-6 TGTGCCAGCAGCTATACCGCTGGGACTAGCGGATACAATGAGCAGTTCTTC CASSYTAGTSGYNEQFF
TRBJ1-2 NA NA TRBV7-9 TGTGCCCCCAGCCCGGCAGACCTCAAGCTTGGCTACACCTTC CAPSPADLKLGYTF
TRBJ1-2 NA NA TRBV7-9 TGTGCCAGCAGCTCTCCACGACATCATAGCGGGACCCAAGCCCGTGGCTACACCTTC CASSSPRHHSGTQARGYTF
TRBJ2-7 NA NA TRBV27 TGTGCCAGTAGACAGCGCTACGAGCAGTACTTC CASRQRYEQYF
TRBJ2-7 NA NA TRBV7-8 TGTGCCAGCAGCTCCCTGCTCGGCCTCTACGAGCAGTACTTC CASSSLLGLYEQYF
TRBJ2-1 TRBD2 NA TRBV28 TGTGCCAGCAGTCTCCTAGGGGCGGGAGCGGCCAATGAGCAGTTCTTC CASSLLGAGAANEQFF
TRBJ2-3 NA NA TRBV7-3 TGTGCCAGCAGCTTATTCGGGCCGGAGGCAGATACGCAGTATTTT CASSLFGPEADTQYF
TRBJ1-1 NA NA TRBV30 TGTGCCTGGAGTGTAGTAGCTCTTGTAGGGGCGCTGGGCACTGAAGCTTTCTTT CAWSVVALVGALGTEAFF
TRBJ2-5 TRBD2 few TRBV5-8 TGTGCCAGCAGCTTGGGTTCAGCGGGAGTAGGGGAGACCCAGTACTTC CASSLGSAGVGETQYF
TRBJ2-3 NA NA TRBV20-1 TGCAGTGCTAAAGGGGCAGGGGATACGCAGTATTTT CSAKGAGDTQYF
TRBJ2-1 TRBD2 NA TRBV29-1 TGCAGCGCGGCACTAGCGGGAGTCGTGTACAGTGAGCAGTTCTTC CSAALAGVVYSEQFF